A single sample is the source of the 24 T cell receptor beta chains below, sequenced in a study of cytomegalovirus exposure and HLA in healthy donors. Amplification used 60 Vbeta primers and 13 Jbeta primers. Method: immunoSEQ multiplex PCR; TCRdb's copy keeps in-frame clones and lacks some. This table has 110,000 or so clones, 75% to 85% appearing once. Material for sequencing was PBMCs. Receptors originate from a man aged 25 to 45 in good health and CMV-seronegative.

This rearrangement joins TRBV6-5 to TRBJ2-3, with TRBD2 identical over 9 bases. With V trimmed by 4 bases and J by 9 bases, 8 bases remained unmatched. Germline loops: CDR1 MNHEY, CDR2 SVGAGI. This CDR3 has 14 amino acids. This chain's CDR3 is CASSSRGGPLTQYF. The CDR3 DNA reads as TGTGCCAGCAGTTCGCGGGGGGGTCCCCTAACGCAGTATTTT.

The chain links TRBV5-1 to TRBJ2-1, with a tentative D call TRBD1 (6 bases). Germline V gene data show CDR1 as SGHRS and CDR2 as YFSETQ. V was cut by 4 bases and J by 5 bases, with 13 bases left in between. The CDR3 sequence is 14 residues long. CDR3 region: CASSLRDNNNEQFF. The CDR3 nucleotides read TGCGCCAGCAGCCTCCGGGACAACAACAATGAGCAGTTCTTC.

The chain joins TRBV10-1 to TRBJ1-4; possibly TRBD1 for D (6 bases). The CDR3 runs to 14 residues. V lost 4 bases and J lost 6, with 12 bases in between. CDR1 and CDR2 from the germline V gene are WNHNN and SYGVQD (reference sequence). The CDR3 region is CASSVEPGDEKLFF. CDR3 DNA: TGCGCCAGCAGTGTTGAACCAGGGGATGAAAAACTGTTTTTT.

The CDR3 loop reads CASSRMDYYNEQFF. The CDR3 DNA is TGTGCCAGCAGCCGGATGGACTACTACAATGAGCAGTTCTTC. The J gene is TRBJ2-1, the V gene TRBV14, with D perhaps matching TRBD2 (6 bases). Trimming stripped 4 bases from V and 3 bases from J, with 10 bases between. This CDR3 spans 14 amino acids. Germline V gene sequence: CDR1 SGHDN, CDR2 FVKESK.

J is TRBJ2-3 and V is TRBV7-2; TRBD2 is a possible D gene (5 bases). This CDR3 is built from 15 residues. The V and J ends lost 2 bases and 0 bases respectively, with 9 bases between them. The V gene's germline CDR1 is SGHTA and CDR2 FQGNSA. The CDR3 loop is CASSLKAASTDTQYF. CDR3 DNA sequence: TGTGCCAGCAGCTTAAAAGCGGCTAGCACAGATACGCAGTATTTT.

The rearrangement joins TRBV4-3 to TRBJ1-5; TRBD1 matches 9 bases. Trimming at V came to 0 bases and at J to 4 bases, leaving 4 bases not matched to a gene. Germline V lookup: CDR1 LGHNA, CDR2 YSLEER. This CDR3 contains 16 residues. The CDR3 loop is CASSQDAGTGNQPQHF. The CDR3 coding sequence is TGCGCCAGCAGCCAAGATGCAGGGACAGGGAATCAGCCCCAGCATTTT.

The rearrangement links TRBV9 to TRBJ2-1; 7 bases align to TRBD2. The CDR3 covers 15 residues. The V segment lost 0 bases and the J segment 4 bases; nucleotides outside the gene matches: 4. CDR1 and CDR2 (germline): SGDLS, YYNGEE. This CDR3 reads CASSVGAGSYNEQFF. CDR3 bases: TGTGCCAGCAGCGTAGGAGCGGGGTCTTACAATGAGCAGTTCTTC. Full variable domain (remainder filled in from reference TRBV9 and TRBJ2-1): DSGVTQTPKHLITATGQRVTLRCSPRSGDLSVYWYQQSLDQGLQFLIQYYNGEERAKGNILERFSAQQFPDLHSELNLSSLELGDSALYFCASSVGAGSYNEQFFGPGTRLTVL.

The chain recombines TRBV2 with TRBJ2-1; 7 positions agree with TRBD2. This CDR3 has 14 residues. V shed 7 bases and J 0 bases; nucleotides not matched to a gene: 3. Germline-derived CDR1 and CDR2 are SNHLY and FYNNEI. CDR3: CASIWGGSYNEQFF. Here the CDR3 DNA reads TGTGCCAGCATTTGGGGGGGCTCCTACAATGAGCAGTTCTTC.

This chain connects TRBV5-4 to TRBJ2-7, with D unclear. The CDR3 runs 13 residues. V was shortened by 4 bases and J by 5 bases, with 13 bases between the two germline ends. Germline lookup yields CDR1 SGHNT and CDR2 YYREEE (reference sequence). The CDR3 bases are TGTGCCAGCAGCATGGCCCTGGAGAACGAGCAGTACTTC. Translation gives CASSMALENEQYF. The complete variable domain, with remaining parts taken from reference TRBV5-4 and TRBJ2-7, reads ETGVTQSPTHLIKTRGQQVTLRCSSQSGHNTVSWYQQALGQGPQFIFQYYREEENGRGNFPPRFSGLQFPNYSSELNVNALELDDSALYLCASSMALENEQYFGPGTRLTVT.

The chain couples TRBV4-2 to TRBJ2-5; 7 bases match TRBD2. CDR1 is LGHNA, CDR2 YNFKEQ, per germline. J lost 0 bases, V lost 1 base, and 11 bases had no gene match. This CDR3 has 18 amino acids. The CDR3 region has the DNA TGTGCCAGCAGCCAAGGAGGTCGGGTTAGCGGGCACCAAGAGACCCAGTACTTC. Its protein product is CASSQGGRVSGHQETQYF.

This chain uses TRBV5-6 with TRBJ1-2, with D perhaps matching TRBD1 (6 bases). In germline, CDR1 is SGHDT, CDR2 YYEEEE. V was cut by 0 bases and J by 7 bases, with 19 bases left in between. The CDR3 is made up of 16 amino acids. In DNA, the CDR3 is TGTGCCAGCAGCTTGGCCTGGCCAGGGGTACAGGGTGGCTACACCTTC. This translates into CASSLAWPGVQGGYTF.

The V call is TRBV29-1, the J call TRBJ1-1; weak D call: TRBD1 (6 bases). From germline, CDR1 is SQVTM and CDR2 ANQGSEA. The V gene lost 5 bases and the J gene lost 6 bases, with 10 bases spanning the gap. The CDR3 contains 11 residues. The CDR3 bases are TGCAGCGTTCATCAGGGGCCTGAAGCTTTCTTT. Amino acid sequence: CSVHQGPEAFF.

As regards this clone: Other DNA sequences in this sample translate to the same CDR3. This chain links TRBV30 with TRBJ1-2, with TRBD1 matching over 7 bases. Per the germline V gene, CDR1 is GTSNPN and CDR2 is SVGIG (reference sequence). The CDR3 is made up of 13 amino acids. After removal of 5 bases from V and 4 bases from J, the junction contained 7 bases not matched to a gene. The CDR3 spells CAWGRDRPYGYTF. The CDR3 bases are TGTGCCTGGGGGCGGGACAGACCCTATGGCTACACCTTC.

V and J are TRBV30 and TRBJ1-1; D might be TRBD1 (6 bases). This CDR3 contains 10 residues. Trimming removed 7 bases at V and 10 bases at J, with 13 bases between. The germline gives CDR1 GTSNPN, CDR2 SVGIG (reference sequence). DNA of the CDR3: TGTGCCTCGGGAGGGGGGGGAGCTTTCTTT. Translation: CASGGGGAFF.

The chain carries TRBV5-4 and TRBJ2-7, with a tentative D call TRBD2 (7 bases). This CDR3 has 14 residues. Germline-derived CDR1 and CDR2 are SGHNT and YYREEE (reference sequence). Trimming left V 6 bases short and J 3 bases short, with 16 bases between. In DNA form, the CDR3 reads TGTGCCAGCACCCCTAGGGAGGGGGGCTACGAGCAGTACTTC. This encodes CASTPREGGYEQYF.

The chain carries TRBV5-1 and TRBJ1-6; 7 bases agree with TRBD1. Germline V gives CDR1 SGHRS, CDR2 YFSETQ. V lost 1 base to trimming and J lost 3 bases; unmatched junction nucleotides: 4. CDR3 size: 16 residues. CDR3 nucleotides: TGCGCCAGCAGCTTGACAGGGGCGAACTATAATTCACCCCTCCACTTT. This codes for CASSLTGANYNSPLHF.

This sequence joins TRBV11-2 and TRBJ2-1, with D tentatively TRBD1 (5 bases). Trimming stripped 1 base from V and 4 bases from J, with 8 bases between. The CDR3 is made up of 14 amino acids. Germline V CDR1 and CDR2: SGHAT, FQNNGV. The DNA for the CDR3 is TGTGCCAGCAGCTTAGTATCAGGGTACAATGAGCAGTTCTTC. Protein: CASSLVSGYNEQFF. Using reference TRBV11-2 and TRBJ2-1 for the parts outside the CDR3, the full variable domain is EAGVAQSPRYKIIEKRQSVAFWCNPISGHATLYWYQQILGQGPKLLIQFQNNGVVDDSQLPKDRFSAERLKGVDSTLKIQPAKLEDSAVYLCASSLVSGYNEQFFGPGTRLTVL.

The chain carries TRBV20-1 and TRBJ1-1; D remains unclear. Trimming removed 2 bases from V and 8 bases from J, with 9 bases in between. The germline gives CDR1 DFQATT, CDR2 SNEGSKA (reference sequence). This CDR3 region has 11 residues. The CDR3 loop is CSARPGGEAFF. In nucleotides, the CDR3 is TGCAGTGCTAGACCCGGAGGGGAAGCTTTCTTT.

This chain joins TRBV25-1 and TRBJ1-1; 9 nucleotides line up with TRBD1. The germline gives CDR1 MGHDK, CDR2 SYGVNS. The CDR3 extends over 14 amino acids. With V trimmed by 6 bases and J by 4 bases, 6 bases remained unmatched. The DNA of the CDR3 is TGTGCCAGCAGGAGGGGACAGGGAGGCACTGAAGCTTTCTTT. Protein: CASRRGQGGTEAFF. The whole variable domain, filled in from reference TRBV25-1 and TRBJ1-1, reads EADIYQTPRYLVIGTGKKITLECSQTMGHDKMYWYQQDPGMELHLIHYSYGVNSTEKGDLSSESTVSRIRTEHFPLTLESARPSHTSQYLCASRRGQGGTEAFFGQGTRLTVV.

V usage is TRBV29-1 and J usage is TRBJ2-7; 11 bases are shared with TRBD2. The CDR3 runs to 14 residues. V shed 4 bases, J shed 5 bases, and the junction held 7 bases outside the gene matches. The V gene's germline CDR1 is SQVTM and CDR2 ANQGSEA. CDR3 in amino acids: CSVGLAGGRHEQYF. DNA for the CDR3: TGCAGCGTTGGGCTAGCGGGAGGCAGACACGAGCAGTACTTC.

The chain recombines TRBV7-9 with TRBJ1-1, with D perhaps matching TRBD1 (5 bases). CDR1 and CDR2 (germline): SEHNR, FQNEAQ (reference sequence). This CDR3 is 12 amino acids long. V gave up 5 bases and J gave up 10 bases, with 14 bases separating them. This CDR3 reads CASSVGRGVAFF. The CDR3 DNA reads as TGTGCCAGCAGCGTAGGGCGGGGGGTAGCTTTCTTT.

The rearrangement joins TRBV28 to TRBJ1-4, with 9 bases fitting TRBD1. Germline CDR1 and CDR2: MDHEN and SYDVKM. This CDR3 spans 15 amino acids. Trimming took 6 bases from V and 6 from J; bases not matched to a gene: 8. The CDR3 nucleotides read TGTGCCAGCAGAACTAAGACAGGGGGACATGAAAAACTGTTTTTT. Translation: CASRTKTGGHEKLFF. Looking up the rest from reference TRBV28 and TRBJ1-4 gives the full variable domain: DVKVTQSSRYLVKRTGEKVFLECVQDMDHENMFWYRQDPGLGLRLIYFSYDVKMKEKGDIPEGYSVSREKKERFSLILESASTNQTSMYLCASRTKTGGHEKLFFGSGTQLSVL.

The rearrangement links TRBV5-1 to TRBJ1-6, with 8 bases fitting TRBD1. V dropped 4 bases and J dropped 6; count of bases not matched to a gene: 6. In germline, CDR1 is SGHRS, CDR2 YFSETQ. The CDR3 runs 15 residues. CDR3 protein: CASSVTGEANSPLHF. The CDR3 region has the DNA TGCGCCAGCAGCGTGACAGGGGAGGCTAATTCACCCCTCCACTTT.

The rearrangement joins TRBV5-4 to TRBJ2-7; 9 bases match TRBD1. J gave up 1 base and V 4 bases, and 9 bases lay outside the gene matches. The germline gives CDR1 SGHNT, CDR2 YYREEE (reference sequence). The CDR3 is made up of 16 amino acids. The CDR3 DNA is TGTGCCAGCAGCCCCCTCGCGACAGGGGGTTCCTACGAGCAGTACTTC. It yields the protein CASSPLATGGSYEQYF.